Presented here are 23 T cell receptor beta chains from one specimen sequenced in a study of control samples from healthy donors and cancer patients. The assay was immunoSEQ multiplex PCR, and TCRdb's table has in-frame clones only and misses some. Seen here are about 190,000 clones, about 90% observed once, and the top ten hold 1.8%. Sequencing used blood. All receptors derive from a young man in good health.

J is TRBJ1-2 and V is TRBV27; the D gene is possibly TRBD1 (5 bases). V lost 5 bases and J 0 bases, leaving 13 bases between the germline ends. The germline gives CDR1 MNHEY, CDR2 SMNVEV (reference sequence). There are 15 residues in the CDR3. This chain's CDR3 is CASSAYRKANYGYTF. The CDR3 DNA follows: TGTGCCAGCAGTGCTTACAGGAAGGCTAACTATGGCTACACCTTC.

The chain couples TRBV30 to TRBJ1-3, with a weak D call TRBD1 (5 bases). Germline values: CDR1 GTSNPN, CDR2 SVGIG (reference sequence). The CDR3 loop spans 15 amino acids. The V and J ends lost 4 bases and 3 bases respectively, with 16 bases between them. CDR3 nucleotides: TGTGCCTGGAACCCCCGAGGGGAAGGTGGAAACACCATATATTTT. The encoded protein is CAWNPRGEGGNTIYF.

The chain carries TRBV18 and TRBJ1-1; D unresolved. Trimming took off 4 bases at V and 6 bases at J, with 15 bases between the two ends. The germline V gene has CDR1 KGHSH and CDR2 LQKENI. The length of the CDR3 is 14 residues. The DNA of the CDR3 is TGTGCCAGCTCACTTGGTGCGGGGTTCGCTGAAGCTTTCTTT. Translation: CASSLGAGFAEAFF. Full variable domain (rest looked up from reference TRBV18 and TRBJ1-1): NAGVMQNPRHLVRRRGQEARLRCSPMKGHSHVYWYRQLPEEGLKFMVYLQKENIIDESGMPKERFSAEFPKEGPSILRIQQVVRGDSAAYFCASSLGAGFAEAFFGQGTRLTVV.

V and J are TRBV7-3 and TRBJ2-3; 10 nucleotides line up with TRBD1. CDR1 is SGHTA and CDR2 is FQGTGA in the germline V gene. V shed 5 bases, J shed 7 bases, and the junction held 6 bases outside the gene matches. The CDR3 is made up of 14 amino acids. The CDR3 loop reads CASSQDRGGNTQYF. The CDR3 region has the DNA TGTGCCAGCAGCCAGGACAGGGGGGGAAATACGCAGTATTTT.

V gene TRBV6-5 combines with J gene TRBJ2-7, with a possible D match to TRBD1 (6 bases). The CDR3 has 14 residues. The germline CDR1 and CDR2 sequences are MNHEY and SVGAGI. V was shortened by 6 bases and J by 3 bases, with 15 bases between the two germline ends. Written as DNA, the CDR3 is TGTGCCAGCAGAACCGGGACACAAAACTACGAGCAGTACTTC. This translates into CASRTGTQNYEQYF.

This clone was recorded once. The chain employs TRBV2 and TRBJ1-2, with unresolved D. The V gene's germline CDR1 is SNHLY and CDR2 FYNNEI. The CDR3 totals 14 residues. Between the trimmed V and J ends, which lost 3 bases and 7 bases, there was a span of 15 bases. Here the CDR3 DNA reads TGTGCCAGCAGTGAGGAGGGATCTCGCGGTGGCTACACCTTC. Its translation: CASSEEGSRGGYTF.

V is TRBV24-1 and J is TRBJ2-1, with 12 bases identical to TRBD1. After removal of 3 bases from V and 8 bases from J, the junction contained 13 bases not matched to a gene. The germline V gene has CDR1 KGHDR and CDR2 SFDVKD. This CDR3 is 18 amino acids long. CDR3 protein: CATSDPTLGTGGSDEQFF. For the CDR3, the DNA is TGTGCCACCAGTGATCCTACCTTGGGGACAGGGGGCTCGGATGAGCAGTTCTTC.

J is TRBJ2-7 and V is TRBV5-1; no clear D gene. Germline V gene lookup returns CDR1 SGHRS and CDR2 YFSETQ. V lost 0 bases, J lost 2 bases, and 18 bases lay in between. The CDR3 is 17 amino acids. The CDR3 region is CASSLAAAVQSTYEQYF. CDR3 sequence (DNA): TGCGCCAGCAGCTTGGCCGCGGCCGTACAGAGTACCTACGAGCAGTACTTC.

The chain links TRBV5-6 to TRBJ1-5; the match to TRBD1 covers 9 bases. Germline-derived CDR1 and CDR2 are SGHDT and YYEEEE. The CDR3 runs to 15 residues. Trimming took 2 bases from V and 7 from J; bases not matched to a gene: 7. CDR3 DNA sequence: TGTGCCAGCAGCTTCGGGACAGGGCCGCTCCAGCCCCAGCATTTT. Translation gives CASSFGTGPLQPQHF.

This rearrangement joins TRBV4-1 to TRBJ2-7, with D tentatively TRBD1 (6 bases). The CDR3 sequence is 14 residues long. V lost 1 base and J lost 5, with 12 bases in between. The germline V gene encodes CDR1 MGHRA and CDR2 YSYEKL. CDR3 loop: CASSQGGRSDEQYF. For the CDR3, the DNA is TGCGCCAGCAGCCAAGGGGGGCGGAGCGACGAGCAGTACTTC.

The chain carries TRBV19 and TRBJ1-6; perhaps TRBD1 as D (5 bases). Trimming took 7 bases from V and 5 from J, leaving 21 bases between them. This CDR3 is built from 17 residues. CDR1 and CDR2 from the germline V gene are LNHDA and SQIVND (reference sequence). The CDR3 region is CASTTKLGEIDNSPLHF. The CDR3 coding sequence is TGTGCCAGTACGACGAAACTAGGGGAGATCGATAATTCACCCCTCCACTTT.

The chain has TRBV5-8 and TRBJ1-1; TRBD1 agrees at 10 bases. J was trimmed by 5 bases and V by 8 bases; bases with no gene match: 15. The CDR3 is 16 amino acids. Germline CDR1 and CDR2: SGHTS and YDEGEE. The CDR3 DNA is TGTGCCAGTACGACCCTAGACAGGGGGCTGTGGACTGAAGCTTTCTTT. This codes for CASTTLDRGLWTEAFF.

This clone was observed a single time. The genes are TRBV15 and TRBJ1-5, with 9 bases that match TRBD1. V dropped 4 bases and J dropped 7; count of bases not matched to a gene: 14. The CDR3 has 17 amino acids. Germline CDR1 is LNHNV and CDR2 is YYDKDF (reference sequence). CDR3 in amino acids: CATSKQVGTGLRQPQHF. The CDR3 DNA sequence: TGTGCCACCAGCAAGCAGGTTGGGACAGGGCTGCGGCAGCCCCAGCATTTT.

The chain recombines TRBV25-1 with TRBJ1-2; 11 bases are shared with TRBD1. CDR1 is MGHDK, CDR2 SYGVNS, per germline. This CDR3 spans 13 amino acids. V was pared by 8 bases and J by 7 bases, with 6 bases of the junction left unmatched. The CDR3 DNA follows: TGTGCCAGCGTTGGACAGGGGGCTCTTGGCTACACCTTC. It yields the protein CASVGQGALGYTF.

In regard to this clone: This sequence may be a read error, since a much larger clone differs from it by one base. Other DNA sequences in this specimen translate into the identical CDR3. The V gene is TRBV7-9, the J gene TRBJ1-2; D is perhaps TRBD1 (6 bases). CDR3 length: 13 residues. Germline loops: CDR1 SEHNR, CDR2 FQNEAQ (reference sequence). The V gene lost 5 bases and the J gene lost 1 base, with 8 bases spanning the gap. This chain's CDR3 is CASSAQGNYGYTF. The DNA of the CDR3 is TGTGCCAGCAGCGCACAGGGTAACTATGGCTACACCTTC.

The CDR3 protein is CASSNYRGTYNEQFF. DNA for the CDR3: TGTGCCAGCAGCAACTACAGGGGAACCTACAATGAGCAGTTCTTC. The chain uses TRBV21-1 and TRBJ2-1; the table's D call, TRBD1, has no DNA check behind it. TRBV21-1 is a pseudogene. CDR3 length equals 15 residues.

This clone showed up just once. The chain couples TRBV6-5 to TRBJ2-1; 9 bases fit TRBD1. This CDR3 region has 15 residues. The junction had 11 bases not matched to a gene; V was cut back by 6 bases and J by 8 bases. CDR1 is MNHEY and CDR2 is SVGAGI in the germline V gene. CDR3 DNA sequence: TGTGCCAGCAGAGGCCGGGACAGGGATATTCATGAGCAGTTCTTC. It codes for CASRGRDRDIHEQFF.

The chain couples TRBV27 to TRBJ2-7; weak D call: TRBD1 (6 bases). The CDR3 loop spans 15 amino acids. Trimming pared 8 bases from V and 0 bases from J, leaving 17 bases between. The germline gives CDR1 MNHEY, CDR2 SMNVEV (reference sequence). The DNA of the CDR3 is TGTGCCAGCTCCTCAGCAGGGGTCCTCTCCTACGAGCAGTACTTC. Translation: CASSSAGVLSYEQYF.

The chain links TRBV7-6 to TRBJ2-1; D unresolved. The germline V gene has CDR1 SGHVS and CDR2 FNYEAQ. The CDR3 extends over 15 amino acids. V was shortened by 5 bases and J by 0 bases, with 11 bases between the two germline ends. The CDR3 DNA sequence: TGTGCCAGCAGCGCAGACCGGAGCTCCTACAATGAGCAGTTCTTC. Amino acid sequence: CASSADRSSYNEQFF.

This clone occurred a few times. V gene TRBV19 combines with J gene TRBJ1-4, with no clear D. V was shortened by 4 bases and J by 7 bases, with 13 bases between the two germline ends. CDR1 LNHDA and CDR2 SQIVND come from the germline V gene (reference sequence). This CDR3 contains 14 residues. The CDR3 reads CASSTAAGGEKLFF. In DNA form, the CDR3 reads TGTGCCAGTAGTACTGCAGCGGGTGGTGAAAAACTGTTTTTT.

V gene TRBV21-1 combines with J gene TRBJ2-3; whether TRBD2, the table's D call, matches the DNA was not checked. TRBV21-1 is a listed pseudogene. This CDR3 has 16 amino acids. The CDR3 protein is CASSNLRDWPKDTQYF. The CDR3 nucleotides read TGTGCCAGCAGCAATTTACGGGACTGGCCTAAGGATACGCAGTATTTT.

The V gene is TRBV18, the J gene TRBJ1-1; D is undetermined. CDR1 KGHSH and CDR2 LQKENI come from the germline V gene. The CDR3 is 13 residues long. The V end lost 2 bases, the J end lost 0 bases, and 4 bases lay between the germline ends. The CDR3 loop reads CASSPGMNTEAFF. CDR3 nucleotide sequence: TGTGCCAGCTCACCAGGGATGAACACTGAAGCTTTCTTT.

The CDR3 sequence is CASSLVGGGDYGYTF. The CDR3, as DNA: TGTGCCAGCAGCTTAGTTGGCGGGGGCGACTATGGCTACACCTTC. The chain joins TRBV7-8 to TRBJ1-2; a possible D gene is TRBD1 (6 bases). Trimming pared 1 base from V and 3 bases from J, leaving 12 bases between. Germline V CDR1 and CDR2: SGHVS, FQNEAQ. The CDR3 has 15 amino acids.